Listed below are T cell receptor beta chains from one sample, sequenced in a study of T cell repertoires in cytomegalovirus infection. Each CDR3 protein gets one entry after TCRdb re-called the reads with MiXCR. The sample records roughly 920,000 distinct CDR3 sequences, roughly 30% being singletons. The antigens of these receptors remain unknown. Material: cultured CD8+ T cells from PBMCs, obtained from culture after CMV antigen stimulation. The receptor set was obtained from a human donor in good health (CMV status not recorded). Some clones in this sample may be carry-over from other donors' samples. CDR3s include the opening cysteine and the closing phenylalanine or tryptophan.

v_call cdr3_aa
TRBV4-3 CASSQDRSFSETQYF
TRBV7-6 CASSQAQGYQPQHF
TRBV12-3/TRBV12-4 CASSYVGGRGETQYF
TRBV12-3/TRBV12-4 CASSPGTRAYEQYF
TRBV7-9 CASSLGGQDGGYTF
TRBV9 CASSSSGSNTGELFF
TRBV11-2 CASSSRPANINEQFF
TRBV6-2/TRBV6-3 CASSYLDTPKDYEQYF
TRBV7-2 CASSLKGWSNTGELFF
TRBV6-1 CASRRDSRTAYNSPLHF
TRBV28 CASSFSGGGPNEQFF
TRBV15 CATSRRRDGYNEQFF
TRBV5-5 CASSSGQGISYNSPLHF
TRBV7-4 CASSRSSGNRNEKLFF
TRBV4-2 CASSQDNWGANEQFF
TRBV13 CASSLGTGGLFNEQFF
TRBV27 CASSGKSRKITGLEDTIYF
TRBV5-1 CASSSGHESSYEQYF
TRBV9 CASTVSGGHNEQFF
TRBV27 CASSAGTSGGWRETQYF
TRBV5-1 CASSEGLAGPYNEQFF
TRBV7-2 CASSSWDRTMNTEAFF
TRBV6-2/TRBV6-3 CASSSLTGDNQPQHF
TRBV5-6 CASSLKNQPQHF
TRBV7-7 CASSLGTGHTGELFF
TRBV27 CASSGGGSIQETQYF
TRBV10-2 CASSVSRTDTQYF
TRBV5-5 CASSPRVPLLEQYF
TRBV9 CASSGEEQFF
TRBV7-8 CASFPGTSGNNEQFF
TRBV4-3 CASSQDPASGDQETQYF
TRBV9 CASSVDDRLTDTQYF
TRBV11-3 CASSSRLAPNNEQFF
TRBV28 CASRDKLSNQPQHF
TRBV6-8 CASSLRQGHTEAFF
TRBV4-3 CASSQRLAGGPDQETQYF
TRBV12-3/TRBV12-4 CASSPWRGGDEQFF
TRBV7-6 CASSLVAGTGDFTDTQYF
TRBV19 CASSMGLGATDTQYF
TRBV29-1 CSVEPPREVGGYTF
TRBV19 CASSMGISYEQYF